This T cell receptor (beta chain) was obtained from a study of CD4 T cells in relation to SARS-CoV-2 and coronaviruses. The overall study: The HLA restriction of the shared crossreactive spike epitopes was mapped. Points from the study as a whole: No crossreactivity against non-spike viral proteins was tested here.

The unexposed donors gave CD4+ T cells in about 2010-2019, prior to COVID-19. Note on this clone: Its target is not known.

The table came from immunoSEQ multiplex PCR; TCRdb's copy has only in-frame clones and leaves some out. The data hold approximately 70,000 clones, with more than 80% observed a single time. This CDR3 spans 15 amino acids. The junction had 5 bases not matched to a gene; V was cut back by 3 bases and J by 4 bases. The germline V gene encodes CDR1 LGHDT and CDR2 YNNKEL (reference sequence). Input material: naive CD4+ T cells from PBMCs. Subset indicated: naive CD4+ T cells isolated by negative enrichment. The chain combines TRBV3-1 (or the pseudogene TRBV3-2) with TRBJ2-5; TRBD1 aligns across 10 bases. This clonotype was obtained from a human donor in good health. CDR3 sequence reads: CASSHSRTGGETQYF. The CDR3 bases are TGTGCCAGCAGCCACTCACGGACAGGGGGAGAGACCCAGTACTTC.